This T cell receptor (beta chain) was captured by sequencing in a study of T-cell memory formation after mild COVID-19 (dated by TCRdb to 2020 to 2023). Regarding the study in general: Most TCR sequence clusters were specific to one of the two donors. Two young, previously healthy adult volunteers made up the cohort, one male and one female. Longitudinal TCRalpha and TCRbeta repertoire sequencing tracked T-cell clones expanding and contracting after mild COVID-19 in a couple of donors. What the study reported, not specific to this receptor: Contracting CD4+ clones were located mainly in the CM and EM memory subsets, whereas CD8+ clones were found to be enriched in EMRA. The study included only a couple of mild cases, and larger cohorts that include severe cases with pre-infection samples were judged to be necessary. Some responding clones were found in pre-infection memory, which suggests that pre-existing cross-reactive memory T cells took part in the SARS-CoV-2 response. The second-wave clones that peaked on day 37 were not confirmed to be SARS-CoV-2 specific. Balanced CD4/CD8 phenotypes were observed for clones contracting from day 15 to 85, whereas a bias towards CD4+ was observed for a second wave of clones expanding from day 15 to 37.

The germline V gene sets CDR1 to MNHEY and CDR2 to SVGEGT. The CDR3 covers 19 residues, taking in both the cysteine and the phenylalanine. The DNA shown is the 57-base CDR3, in frame from base 1. The V and J ends are trimmed by 2 bases and 1 base, leaving 22 bases between them. Ficoll-Paque density gradient centrifugation was the method used to isolate PBMCs. TCRdb names Illumina NovaSeq 6000 as the instrument used. cDNA libraries for TCRalpha and TCRbeta were prepared by 5'RACE using constant-segment primers, with sample barcodes and unique molecular identifiers added. Trizol reagent was used to extract RNA from every sample. Amplification of the libraries took two PCR steps, and the second step added a second sample barcode plus Illumina TruSeq adapters. Sequencing of libraries was performed on an Illumina NovaSeq with 2 x 150 bp paired-end reads. On the study's bioinformatics: The reads were demultiplexed and collapsed into UMI-guided consensus sequences using migec v1.2.7. With mixcr v2.1.11, UMI consensuses were aligned to TRA and TRB V and J templates and assembled into clonotypes. A clonotype was counted as expanded or contracted only if both edgeR and NoisET called the change significant, with noise models trained on biological replicates. edgeR calls used a false discovery rate-adjusted p below 0.01 and a log2 fold-change threshold of 1. As an exploratory analysis of dynamics, max-normalized trajectories of the 1000 most abundant clonotypes were examined with PCA combined with hierarchical clustering. Separately sequenced CD4+ and CD8+ repertoires were used to assign the CD4 or CD8 phenotype of responding clones. TCRdb reprocessing: public reads trimmed at Q25 with fastp, clones called with MiXCR, in-frame beta chains kept. A single entry per CDR3 protein holds the most common genes and DNA from its merged rows. None of the V and J calls come from the authors' own analysis; TCRdb made them. In all, the sample holds about 290,000 distinct CDR3 sequences, and over 15% of those were seen once. The ten largest clones capture roughly 24% of the sample.

This clonotype was picked up a small number of times. Which antigen it targets is not known. Per-nucleotide qualities are absent, and no much larger clonotype sits a single base away. Specimen: PBMCs or a T cell subset sorted from them (not recorded which). The receptor's source is a man between 18 and 29 years old who had mild COVID-19 (a few samples of this study predate the infection). The sample titles of this study are shuffled in the database, so cell type and time point are left out; the donor was told from shared clones. The rearrangement joined TRBV6-2 or TRBV6-3 to TRBJ2-3; TRBD2 could be the D gene, as 5 bases match. The CDR3 has the sequence CASSYERSLSRARTDTQYF. The DNA reads as follows: TGTGCCAGCAGTTACGAGCGGAGTCTATCCCGGGCACGCACAGATACGCAGTATTTT.